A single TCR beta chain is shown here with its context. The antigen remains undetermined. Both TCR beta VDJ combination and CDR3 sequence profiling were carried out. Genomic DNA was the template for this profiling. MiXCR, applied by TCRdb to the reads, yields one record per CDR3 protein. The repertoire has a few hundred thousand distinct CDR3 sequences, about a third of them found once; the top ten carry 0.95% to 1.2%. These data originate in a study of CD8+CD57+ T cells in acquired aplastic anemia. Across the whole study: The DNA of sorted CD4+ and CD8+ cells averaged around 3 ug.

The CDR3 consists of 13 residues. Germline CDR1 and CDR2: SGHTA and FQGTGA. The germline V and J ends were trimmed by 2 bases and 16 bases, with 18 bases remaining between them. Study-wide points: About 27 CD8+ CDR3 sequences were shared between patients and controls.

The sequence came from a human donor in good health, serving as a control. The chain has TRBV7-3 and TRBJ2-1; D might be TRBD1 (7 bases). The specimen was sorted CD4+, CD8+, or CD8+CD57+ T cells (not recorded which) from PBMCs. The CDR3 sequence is CASSLAAGTAEFF. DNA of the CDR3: TGTGCCAGCAGCTTAGCGGCGGGGACAGCAGAATTCTTC.